The source of this TCR beta chain is a study of cytomegalovirus exposure and HLA in healthy donors (dated by TCRdb to 2017 to 2019). The study in broad terms: According to a later analysis, the 120 or so validation repertoires were produced on the same platform as the approximately 690 repertoires of the first cohort. To predict cytomegalovirus infection status, the study combined high-throughput TCR immunosequencing, statistical association of individual TCRs with disease status, and machine learning. In addition to the first cohort of 666 subjects, a separate validation cohort of around 110 different subjects was used. The study aimed to test whether cataloging public T cell receptors could reveal signatures of past pathogen exposure.

The CDR3 sequence holds 14 residues, the cysteine and phenylalanine included. CDR3 DNA is the only sequence kept; it has 42 bases, read in frame from the first base. Via the germline V gene, CDR1 is SGHRS and CDR2 YFSETQ. The trim is 5 bases for V and 4 bases for J, with a gap of 15 bases between the germline ends. With regard to this clone: Its recognized antigen is unknown. No base quality values were provided; no much bigger clone lies one nucleotide off.

Separate from the approximately 730-subject first cohort, the validation cohort of 120 subjects was the group to which the donors belonged. Library preparation used the immunoSEQ multiplex PCR assay. The authors' analysis ran thus. A statistical classification framework was developed to diagnose cytomegalovirus status using the catalog of TCR beta chain sequences. Drawn from immuneACCESS, this table holds only the in-frame rearrangements with V and J called that TCRdb kept. Clones are partly lost; checked studies trace under half to an unresolved V gene and leave the rest unexplained. The V and J calls and clone size were taken over from that table, and D and trimming were inferred from the DNA. The sample contains 180,000 or so clones, around nine tenths of them found a single time. Around 7.2% of the sample comes from the top ten. Overall study results and their limits: The classifier was reported to diagnose cytomegalovirus status with high specificity and sensitivity in both the original cohort and the validation cohort. In a later analysis, TCRs clustered in the first cohort were found to also tend to co-occur in the 110 or so validation repertoires, with 85% to 95% of cluster scores above 0. A few of the identified cytomegalovirus-associated TCR beta chains were confirmed in vitro to be specific for cytomegalovirus antigens. While some public TCRs were present in many individuals, most TCR sequences turned up only very rarely across donors. All 120 repertoires were used to score co-occurrence in the validation cohort in a later analysis, because that analysis had no HLA typing for the cohort. The authors suggested that the approach could potentially be generalized to other disease states and immunological phenotypes. A total of fewer than 200 TCR beta chains were listed by the study as associated with cytomegalovirus.

The sequenced sample consisted of PBMCs. This receptor was identified in a man aged 25 to 40 in good health and CMV-seropositive. In this chain, TRBV5-1 is recombined with TRBJ1-2, with the D gene call left open. Here is the DNA: TGCGCCAGCAGGGACTTCCCCCCTACCTATGGCTACACCTTC. The encoded protein is CASRDFPPTYGYTF.